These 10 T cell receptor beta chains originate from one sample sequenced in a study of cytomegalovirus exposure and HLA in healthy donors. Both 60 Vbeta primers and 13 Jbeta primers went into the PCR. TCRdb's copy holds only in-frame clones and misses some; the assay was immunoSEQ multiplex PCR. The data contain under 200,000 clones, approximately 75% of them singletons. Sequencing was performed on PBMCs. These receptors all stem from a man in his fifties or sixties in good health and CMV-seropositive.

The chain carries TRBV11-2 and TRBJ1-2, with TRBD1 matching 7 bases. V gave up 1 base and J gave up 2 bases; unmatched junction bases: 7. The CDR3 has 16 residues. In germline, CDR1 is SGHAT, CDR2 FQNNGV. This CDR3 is CASSLGYKGGNYGYTF. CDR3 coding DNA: TGTGCCAGCAGCTTAGGTTATAAAGGGGGCAACTATGGCTACACCTTC.

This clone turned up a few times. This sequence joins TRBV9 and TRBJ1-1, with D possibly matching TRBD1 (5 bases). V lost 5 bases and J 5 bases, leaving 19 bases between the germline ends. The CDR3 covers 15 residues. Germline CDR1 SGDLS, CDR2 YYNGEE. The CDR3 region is CASSATWGGRTEAFF. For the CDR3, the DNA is TGTGCCAGCAGTGCAACCTGGGGGGGGAGAACTGAAGCTTTCTTT.

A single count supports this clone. The chain's CDR3 is CASSPLKGKSNEKLFF. The CDR3 region has the DNA TGTGCCAGCTCACCACTGAAGGGGAAGTCTAATGAAAAACTGTTTTTT. V usage is TRBV18 and J usage is TRBJ1-4; tentatively, D is TRBD1 (5 bases). V shed 1 base and J shed 3 bases, with 12 bases lying between them. This CDR3 spans 16 amino acids. Germline assignment: CDR1 KGHSH and CDR2 LQKENI. Supplemented by reference TRBV18 and TRBJ1-4, the full variable domain reads NAGVMQNPRHLVRRRGQEARLRCSPMKGHSHVYWYRQLPEEGLKFMVYLQKENIIDESGMPKERFSAEFPKEGPSILRIQQVVRGDSAAYFCASSPLKGKSNEKLFFGSGTQLSVL.

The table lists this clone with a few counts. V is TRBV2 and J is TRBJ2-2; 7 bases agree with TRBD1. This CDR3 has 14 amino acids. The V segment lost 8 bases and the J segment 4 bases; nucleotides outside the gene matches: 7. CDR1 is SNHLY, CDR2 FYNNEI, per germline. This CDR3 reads CASQQGLSTGELFF. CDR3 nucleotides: TGTGCCAGCCAACAGGGGTTGTCCACCGGGGAGCTGTTTTTT.

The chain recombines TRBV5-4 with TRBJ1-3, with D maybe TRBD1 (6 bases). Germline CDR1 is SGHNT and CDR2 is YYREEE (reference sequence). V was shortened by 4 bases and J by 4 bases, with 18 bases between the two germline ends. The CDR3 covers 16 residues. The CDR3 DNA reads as TGTGCCAGCAGCCACGGGACAATGCCTGGGGGAAACACCATATATTTT. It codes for CASSHGTMPGGNTIYF.

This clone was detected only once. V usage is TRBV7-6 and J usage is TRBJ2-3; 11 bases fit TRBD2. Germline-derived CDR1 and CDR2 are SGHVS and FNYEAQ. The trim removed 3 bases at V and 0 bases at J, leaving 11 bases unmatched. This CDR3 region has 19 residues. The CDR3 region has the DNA TGTGCCAGCAGCTTTGCTAGCGGGGGGCCAAAATTGAGCACAGATACGCAGTATTTT. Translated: CASSFASGGPKLSTDTQYF.

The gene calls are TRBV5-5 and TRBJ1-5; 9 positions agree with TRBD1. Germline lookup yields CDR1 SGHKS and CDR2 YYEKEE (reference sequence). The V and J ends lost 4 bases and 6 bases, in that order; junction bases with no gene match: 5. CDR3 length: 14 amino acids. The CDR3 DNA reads TGTGCCAGCAGCCCGGGGACAGGGAGTCAGCCCCAGCATTTT. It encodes CASSPGTGSQPQHF.

The CDR3 spells CASSLAVLNTGELFF. As DNA, the CDR3 is TGTGCCAGCAGCTTAGCGGTCCTAAACACCGGGGAGCTGTTTTTT. The chain links TRBV7-9 to TRBJ2-2; D is unclear. Trimming left V 0 bases short and J 2 bases short, with 7 bases between. The CDR3 consists of 15 residues. The germline CDR1 and CDR2 sequences are SEHNR and FQNEAQ (reference sequence).

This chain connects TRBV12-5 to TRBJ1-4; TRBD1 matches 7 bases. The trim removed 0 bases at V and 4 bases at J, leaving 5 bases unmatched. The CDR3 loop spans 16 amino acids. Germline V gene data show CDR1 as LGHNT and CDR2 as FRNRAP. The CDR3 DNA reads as TGTGCTAGTGGTTTGGTTAGGGGGCACGGTAATGAAAAACTGTTTTTT. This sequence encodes CASGLVRGHGNEKLFF.

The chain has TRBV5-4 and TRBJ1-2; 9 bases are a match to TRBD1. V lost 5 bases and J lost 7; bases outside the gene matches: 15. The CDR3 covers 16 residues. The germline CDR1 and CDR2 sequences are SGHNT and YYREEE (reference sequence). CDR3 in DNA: TGTGCCAGCAGACCGGGACAGGGAGGTGTTCTAAGTGGCTACACCTTC. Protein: CASRPGQGGVLSGYTF.